This T cell receptor (beta chain) was documented in a study of graft-versus-host responses after intestinal transplantation. Whole-study context: Multivisceral, liver-intestinal, or isolated intestinal grafts went to recipients. All recipients were given anti-thymocyte globulin induction, and tacrolimus and steroids were then administered for roughly three years. Study-wide results and caveats: GvH clones turned up in recipient marrow; some had shown up first in ileum or blood.

As for this clone: Antigen unknown.

Germline lookup yields CDR1 LNHDA and CDR2 SQIVND (reference sequence). V lost 4 bases, J lost 0 bases, and 18 bases lay in between. There are 17 residues in the CDR3. Assay used: immunoSEQ multiplex PCR; TCRdb lists only in-frame clones, some missing. This sample yields under 75,000 clones, of which almost 90% are seen a single time; less than 4.5% belongs to the top ten. Sequenced here: unstimulated CD8+ T cells sorted from spleen or lymph node cells, sampled before transplant. V gene TRBV19 combines with J gene TRBJ1-1, with a possible D match to TRBD1 (6 bases). This TCR was sampled from a human donor who was the organ donor for an intestinal transplant. The CDR3 nucleotides read TGTGCCAGTAGTAACACAGGGTGGAGTCTCATGAACACTGAAGCTTTCTTT. Its translation: CASSNTGWSLMNTEAFF.